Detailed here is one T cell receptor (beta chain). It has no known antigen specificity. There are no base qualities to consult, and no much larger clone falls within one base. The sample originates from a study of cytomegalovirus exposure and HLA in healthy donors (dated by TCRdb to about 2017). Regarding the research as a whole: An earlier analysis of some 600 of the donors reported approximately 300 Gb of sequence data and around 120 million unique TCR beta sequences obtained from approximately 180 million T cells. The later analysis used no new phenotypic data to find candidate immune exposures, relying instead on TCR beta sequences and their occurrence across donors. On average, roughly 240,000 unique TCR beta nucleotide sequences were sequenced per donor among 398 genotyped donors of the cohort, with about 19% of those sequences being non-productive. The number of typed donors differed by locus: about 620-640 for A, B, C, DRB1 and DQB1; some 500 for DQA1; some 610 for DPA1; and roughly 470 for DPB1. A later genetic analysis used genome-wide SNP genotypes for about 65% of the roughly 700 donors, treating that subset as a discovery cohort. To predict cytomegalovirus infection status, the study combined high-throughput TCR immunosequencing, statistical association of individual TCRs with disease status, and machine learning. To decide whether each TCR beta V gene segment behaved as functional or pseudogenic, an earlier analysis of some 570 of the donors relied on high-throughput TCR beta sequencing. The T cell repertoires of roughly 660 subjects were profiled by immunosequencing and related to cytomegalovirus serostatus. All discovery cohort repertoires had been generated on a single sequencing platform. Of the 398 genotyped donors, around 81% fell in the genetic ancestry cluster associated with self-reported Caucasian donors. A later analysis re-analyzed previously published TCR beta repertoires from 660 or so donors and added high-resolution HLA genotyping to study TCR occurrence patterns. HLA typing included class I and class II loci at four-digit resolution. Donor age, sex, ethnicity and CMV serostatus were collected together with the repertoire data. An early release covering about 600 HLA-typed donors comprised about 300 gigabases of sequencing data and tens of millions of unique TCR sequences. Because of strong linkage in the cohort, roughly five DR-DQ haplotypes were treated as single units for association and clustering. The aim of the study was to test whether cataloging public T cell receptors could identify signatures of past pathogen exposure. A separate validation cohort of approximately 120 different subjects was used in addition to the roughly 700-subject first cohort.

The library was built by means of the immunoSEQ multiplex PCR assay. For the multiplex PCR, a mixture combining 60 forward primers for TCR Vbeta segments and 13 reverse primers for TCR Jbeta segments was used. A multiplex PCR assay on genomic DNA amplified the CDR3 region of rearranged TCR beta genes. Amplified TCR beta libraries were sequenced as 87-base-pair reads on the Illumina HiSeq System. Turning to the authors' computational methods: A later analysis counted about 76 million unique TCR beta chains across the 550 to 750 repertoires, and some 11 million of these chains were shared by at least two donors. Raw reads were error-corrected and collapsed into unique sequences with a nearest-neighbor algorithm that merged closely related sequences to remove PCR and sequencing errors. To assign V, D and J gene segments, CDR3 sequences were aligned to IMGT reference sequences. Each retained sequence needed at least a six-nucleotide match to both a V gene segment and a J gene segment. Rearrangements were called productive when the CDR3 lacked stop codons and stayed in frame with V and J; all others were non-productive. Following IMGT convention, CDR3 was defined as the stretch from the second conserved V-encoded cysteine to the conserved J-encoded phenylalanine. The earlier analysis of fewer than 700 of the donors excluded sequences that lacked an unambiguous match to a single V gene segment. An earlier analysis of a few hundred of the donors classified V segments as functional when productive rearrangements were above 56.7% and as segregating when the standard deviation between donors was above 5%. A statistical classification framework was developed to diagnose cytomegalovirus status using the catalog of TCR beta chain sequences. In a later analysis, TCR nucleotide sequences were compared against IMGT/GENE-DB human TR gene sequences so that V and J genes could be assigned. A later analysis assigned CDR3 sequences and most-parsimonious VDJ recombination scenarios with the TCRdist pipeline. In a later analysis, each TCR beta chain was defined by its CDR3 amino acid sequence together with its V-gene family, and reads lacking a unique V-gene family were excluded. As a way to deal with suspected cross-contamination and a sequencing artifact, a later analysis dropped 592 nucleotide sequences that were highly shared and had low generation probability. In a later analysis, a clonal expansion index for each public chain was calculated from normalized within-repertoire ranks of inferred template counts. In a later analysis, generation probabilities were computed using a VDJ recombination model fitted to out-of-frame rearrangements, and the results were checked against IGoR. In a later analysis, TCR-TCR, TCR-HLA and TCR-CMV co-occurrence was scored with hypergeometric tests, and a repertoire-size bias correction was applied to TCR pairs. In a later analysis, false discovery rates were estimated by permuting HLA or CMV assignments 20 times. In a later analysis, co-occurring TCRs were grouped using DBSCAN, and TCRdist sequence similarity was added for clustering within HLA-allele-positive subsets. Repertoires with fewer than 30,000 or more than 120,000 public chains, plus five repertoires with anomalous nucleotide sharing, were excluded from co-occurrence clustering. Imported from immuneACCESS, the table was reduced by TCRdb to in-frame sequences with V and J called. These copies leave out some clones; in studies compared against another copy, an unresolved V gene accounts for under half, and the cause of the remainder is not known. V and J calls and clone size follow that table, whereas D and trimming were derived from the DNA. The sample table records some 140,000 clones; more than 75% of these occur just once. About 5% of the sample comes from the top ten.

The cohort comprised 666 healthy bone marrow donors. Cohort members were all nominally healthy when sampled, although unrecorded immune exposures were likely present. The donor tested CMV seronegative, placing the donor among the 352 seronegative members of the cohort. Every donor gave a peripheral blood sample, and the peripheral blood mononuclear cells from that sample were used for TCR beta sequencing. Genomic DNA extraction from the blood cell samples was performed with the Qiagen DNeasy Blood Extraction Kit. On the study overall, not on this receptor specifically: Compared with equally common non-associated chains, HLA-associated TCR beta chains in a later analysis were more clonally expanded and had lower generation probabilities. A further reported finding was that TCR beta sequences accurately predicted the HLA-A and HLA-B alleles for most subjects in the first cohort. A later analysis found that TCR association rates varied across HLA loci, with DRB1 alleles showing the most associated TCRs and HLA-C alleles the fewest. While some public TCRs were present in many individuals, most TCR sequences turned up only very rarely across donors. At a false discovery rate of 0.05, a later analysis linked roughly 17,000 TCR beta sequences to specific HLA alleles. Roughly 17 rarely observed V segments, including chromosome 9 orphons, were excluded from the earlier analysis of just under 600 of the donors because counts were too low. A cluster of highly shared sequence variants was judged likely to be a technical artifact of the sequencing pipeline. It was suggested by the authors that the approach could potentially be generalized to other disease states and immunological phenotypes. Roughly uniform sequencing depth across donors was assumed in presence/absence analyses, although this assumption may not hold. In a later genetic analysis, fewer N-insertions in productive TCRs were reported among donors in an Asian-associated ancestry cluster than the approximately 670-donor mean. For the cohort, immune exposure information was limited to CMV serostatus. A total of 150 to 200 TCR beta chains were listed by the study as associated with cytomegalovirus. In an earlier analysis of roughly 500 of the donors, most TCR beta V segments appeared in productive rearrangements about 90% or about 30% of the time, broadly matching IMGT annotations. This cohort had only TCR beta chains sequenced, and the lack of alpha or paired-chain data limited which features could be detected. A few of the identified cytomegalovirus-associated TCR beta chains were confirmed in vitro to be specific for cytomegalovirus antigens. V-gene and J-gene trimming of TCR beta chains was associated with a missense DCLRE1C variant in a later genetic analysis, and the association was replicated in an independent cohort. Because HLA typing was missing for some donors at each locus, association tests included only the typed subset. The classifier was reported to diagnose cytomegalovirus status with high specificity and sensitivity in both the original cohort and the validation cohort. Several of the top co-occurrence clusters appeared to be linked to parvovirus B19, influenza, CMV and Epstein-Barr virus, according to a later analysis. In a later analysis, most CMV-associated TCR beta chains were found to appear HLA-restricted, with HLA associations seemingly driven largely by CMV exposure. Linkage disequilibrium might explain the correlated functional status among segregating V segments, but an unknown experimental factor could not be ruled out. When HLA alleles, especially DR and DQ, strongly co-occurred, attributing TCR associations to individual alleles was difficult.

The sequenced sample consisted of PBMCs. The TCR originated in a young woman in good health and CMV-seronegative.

Read as DNA, the sequence is TGTGCCAGTAGTATAGACCCAACAGGGGGCAAAGGCTACACCTTC. This is translated as CASSIDPTGGKGYTF. The chain is assembled from TRBV19 and TRBJ1-2, with 9 middle bases fitting TRBD1. The CDR3 has 15 amino acids, counting the end cysteine and phenylalanine. Here the CDR3 DNA is all that survives: 45 bases in frame from base 1. From the germline V gene (reference sequence), CDR1 is LNHDA and CDR2 is SQIVND. Trimming removed 0 bases from V and 8 bases from J; the gene matches leave 7 bases unexplained.